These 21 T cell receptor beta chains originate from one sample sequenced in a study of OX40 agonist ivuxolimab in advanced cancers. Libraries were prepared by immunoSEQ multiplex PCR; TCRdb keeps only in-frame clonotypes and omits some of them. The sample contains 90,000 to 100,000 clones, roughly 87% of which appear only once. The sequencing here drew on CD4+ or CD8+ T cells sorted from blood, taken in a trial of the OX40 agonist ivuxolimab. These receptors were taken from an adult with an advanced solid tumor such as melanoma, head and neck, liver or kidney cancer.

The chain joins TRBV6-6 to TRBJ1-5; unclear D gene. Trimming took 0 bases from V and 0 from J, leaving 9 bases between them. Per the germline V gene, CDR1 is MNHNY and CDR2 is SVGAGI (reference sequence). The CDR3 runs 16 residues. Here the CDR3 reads CASSYSRIISNQPQHF. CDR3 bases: TGTGCCAGCAGTTACTCGAGGATCATTAGCAATCAGCCCCAGCATTTT.

The CDR3 loop reads CASSPRQVFAGGYTF. The CDR3 region has the DNA TGTGCCAGCAGCCCCAGACAGGTTTTCGCGGGTGGCTACACCTTC. The V gene is TRBV9, the J gene TRBJ1-2; possible D gene TRBD1, 6 bases. Germline CDR1 is SGDLS and CDR2 is YYNGEE. CDR3 size: 15 residues. The V end was cut by 4 bases, the J end by 7 bases, with 20 bases between. The entire variable domain, with the rest obtained from reference TRBV9 and TRBJ1-2, is as follows: DSGVTQTPKHLITATGQRVTLRCSPRSGDLSVYWYQQSLDQGLQFLIQYYNGEERAKGNILERFSAQQFPDLHSELNLSSLELGDSALYFCASSPRQVFAGGYTFGSGTRLTVV.

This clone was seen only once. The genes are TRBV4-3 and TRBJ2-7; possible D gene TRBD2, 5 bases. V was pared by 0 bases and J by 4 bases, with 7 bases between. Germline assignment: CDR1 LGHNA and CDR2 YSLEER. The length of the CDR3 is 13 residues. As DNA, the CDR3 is TGCGCCAGCAGCCAAGACCGGGATTACGAGCAGTACTTC. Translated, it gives CASSQDRDYEQYF.

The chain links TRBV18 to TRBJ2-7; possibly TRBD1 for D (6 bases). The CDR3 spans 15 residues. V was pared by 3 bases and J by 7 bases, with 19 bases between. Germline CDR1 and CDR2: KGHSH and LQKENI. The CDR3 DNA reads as TGTGCCAGCTCACCGGTGGGGGCACCGCCACTGGAGCAGTACTTC. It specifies CASSPVGAPPLEQYF.

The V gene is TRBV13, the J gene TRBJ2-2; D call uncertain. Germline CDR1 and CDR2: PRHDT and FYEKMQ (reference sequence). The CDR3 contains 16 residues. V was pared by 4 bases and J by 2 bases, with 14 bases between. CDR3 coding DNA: TGTGCCAGCAGCTATCAAGGATGGATCAACACCGGGGAGCTGTTTTTT. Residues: CASSYQGWINTGELFF.

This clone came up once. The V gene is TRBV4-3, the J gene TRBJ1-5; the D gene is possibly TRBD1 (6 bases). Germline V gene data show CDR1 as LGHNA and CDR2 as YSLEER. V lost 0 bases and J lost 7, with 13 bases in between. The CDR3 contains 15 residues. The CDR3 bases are TGCGCCAGCAGCCAAGAGACAGGTTGGGGCCAGCCCCAGCATTTT. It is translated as CASSQETGWGQPQHF.

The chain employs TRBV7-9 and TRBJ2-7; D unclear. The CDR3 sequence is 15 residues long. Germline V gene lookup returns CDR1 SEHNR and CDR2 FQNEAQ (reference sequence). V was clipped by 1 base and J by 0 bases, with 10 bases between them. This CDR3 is CASSLGPANSYEQYF. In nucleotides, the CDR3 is TGTGCCAGCAGCTTAGGTCCGGCGAACTCCTACGAGCAGTACTTC. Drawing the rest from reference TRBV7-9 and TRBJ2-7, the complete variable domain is DTGVSQNPRHKITKRGQNVTFRCDPISEHNRLYWYRQTLGQGPEFLTYFQNEAQLEKSRLLSDRFSAERPKGSFSTLEIQRTEQGDSAMYLCASSLGPANSYEQYFGPGTRLTVT.

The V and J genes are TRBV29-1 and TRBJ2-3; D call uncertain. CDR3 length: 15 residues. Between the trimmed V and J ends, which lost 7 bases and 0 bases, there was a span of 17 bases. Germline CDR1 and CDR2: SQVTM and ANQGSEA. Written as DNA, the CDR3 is TGCAGCGCTAAACGAGGCATAGAAAGCACAGATACGCAGTATTTT. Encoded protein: CSAKRGIESTDTQYF.

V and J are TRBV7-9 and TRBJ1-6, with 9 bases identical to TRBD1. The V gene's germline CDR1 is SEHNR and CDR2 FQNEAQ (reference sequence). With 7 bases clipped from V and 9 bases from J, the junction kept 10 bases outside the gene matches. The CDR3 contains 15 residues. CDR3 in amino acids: CASTQGGTGLSPLHF. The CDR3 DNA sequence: TGTGCCAGCACCCAAGGGGGGACAGGGCTTTCACCCCTCCACTTT.

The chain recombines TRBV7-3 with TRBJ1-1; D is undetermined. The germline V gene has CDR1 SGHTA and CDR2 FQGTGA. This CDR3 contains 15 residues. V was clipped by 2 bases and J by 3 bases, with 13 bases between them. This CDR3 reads CASSLSRISDTEAFF. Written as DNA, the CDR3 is TGTGCCAGCAGCTTATCTCGGATTTCAGACACTGAAGCTTTCTTT.

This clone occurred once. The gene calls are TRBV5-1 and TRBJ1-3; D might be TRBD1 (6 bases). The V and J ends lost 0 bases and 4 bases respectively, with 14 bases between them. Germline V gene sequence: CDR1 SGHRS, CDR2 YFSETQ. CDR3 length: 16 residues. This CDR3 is CASSLGPPGVGNTIYF. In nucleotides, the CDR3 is TGCGCCAGCAGCTTGGGTCCCCCAGGGGTAGGAAACACCATATATTTT.

CDR3 sequence reads: CASQGGTGREQYF. In nucleotides, the CDR3 is TGTGCCAGCCAGGGGGGGACAGGGCGCGAGCAGTACTTC. The chain uses TRBV7-6 and TRBJ2-7; 9 bases align to TRBD1. The germline CDR1 and CDR2 sequences are SGHVS and FNYEAQ. Trimming cost V 8 bases and J 6 bases; bases outside gene matches: 8. The CDR3 length is 13 residues. Looking up the rest from reference TRBV7-6 and TRBJ2-7 gives the full variable domain: GAGVSQSPRYKVTKRGQDVALRCDPISGHVSLYWYRQALGQGPEFLTYFNYEAQQDKSGLPNDRFSAERPEGSISTLTIQRTEQRDSAMYRCASQGGTGREQYFGPGTRLTVT.

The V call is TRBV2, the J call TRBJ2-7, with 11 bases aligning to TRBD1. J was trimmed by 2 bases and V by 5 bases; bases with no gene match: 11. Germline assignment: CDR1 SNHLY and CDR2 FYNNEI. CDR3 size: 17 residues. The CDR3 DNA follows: TGTGCCAGCAGTCAATTAACATCGGGACAGGGGGCCTACGAGCAGTACTTC. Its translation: CASSQLTSGQGAYEQYF.

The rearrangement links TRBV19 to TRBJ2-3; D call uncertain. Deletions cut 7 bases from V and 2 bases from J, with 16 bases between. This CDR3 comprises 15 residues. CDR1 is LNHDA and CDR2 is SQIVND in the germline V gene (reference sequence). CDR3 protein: CASMLSRSPTDTQYF. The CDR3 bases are TGTGCCAGTATGTTGAGCCGGAGTCCCACAGATACGCAGTATTTT.

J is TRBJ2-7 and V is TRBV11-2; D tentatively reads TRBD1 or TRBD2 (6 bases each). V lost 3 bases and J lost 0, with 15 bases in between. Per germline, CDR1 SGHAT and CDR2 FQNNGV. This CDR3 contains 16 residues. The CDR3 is CASSFIQGLSSYEQYF. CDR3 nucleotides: TGTGCCAGCAGCTTTATACAGGGACTGAGCTCCTACGAGCAGTACTTC.

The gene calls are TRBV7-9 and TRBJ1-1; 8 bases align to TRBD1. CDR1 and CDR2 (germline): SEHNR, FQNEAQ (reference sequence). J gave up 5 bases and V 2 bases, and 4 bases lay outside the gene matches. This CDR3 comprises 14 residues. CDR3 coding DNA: TGTGCCAGCAGCTTAACAGGGGGACGAACTGAAGCTTTCTTT. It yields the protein CASSLTGGRTEAFF.

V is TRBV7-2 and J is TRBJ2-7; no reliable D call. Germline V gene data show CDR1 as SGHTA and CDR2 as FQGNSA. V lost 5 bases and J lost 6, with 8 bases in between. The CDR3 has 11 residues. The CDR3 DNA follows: TGTGCCAGCAGCAGGACCAGCGAGCAGTACTTC. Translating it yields CASSRTSEQYF.

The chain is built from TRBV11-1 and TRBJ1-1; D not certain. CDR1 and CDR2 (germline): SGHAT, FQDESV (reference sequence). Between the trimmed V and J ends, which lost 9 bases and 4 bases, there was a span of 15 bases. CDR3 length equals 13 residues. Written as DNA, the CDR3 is TGTGCCAGTAACCCGGAAGGGTTCACTGAAGCTTTCTTT. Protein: CASNPEGFTEAFF.

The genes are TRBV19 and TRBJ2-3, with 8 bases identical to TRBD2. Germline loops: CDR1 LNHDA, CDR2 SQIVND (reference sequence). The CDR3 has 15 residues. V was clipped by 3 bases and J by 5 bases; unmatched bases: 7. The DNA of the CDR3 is TGTGCCAGTAGTATGAGCGGGAGTGAGTTAGATACGCAGTATTTT. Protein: CASSMSGSELDTQYF.

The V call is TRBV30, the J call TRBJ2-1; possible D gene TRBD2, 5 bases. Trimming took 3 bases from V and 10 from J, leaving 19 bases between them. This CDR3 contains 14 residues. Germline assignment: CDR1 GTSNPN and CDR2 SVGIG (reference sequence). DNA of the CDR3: TGTGCCTGGAGCCAAAGGCCCGGGGTTAGGGAGCAGTTCTTC. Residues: CAWSQRPGVREQFF.

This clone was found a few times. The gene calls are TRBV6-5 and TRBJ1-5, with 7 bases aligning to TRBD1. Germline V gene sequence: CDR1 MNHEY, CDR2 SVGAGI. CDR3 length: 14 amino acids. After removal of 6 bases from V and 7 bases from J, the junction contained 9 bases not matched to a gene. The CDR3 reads CASRRRQGWQPQHF. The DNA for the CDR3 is TGTGCCAGCAGACGAAGACAGGGTTGGCAGCCCCAGCATTTT.